Listed below are T cell receptor beta chains from one sample, sequenced in a study of cytomegalovirus exposure and HLA in healthy donors. The assay was immunoSEQ multiplex PCR, and TCRdb's table has in-frame clones only and misses some. The sample holds fewer than 200,000 clones, about 72% seen once. Sequencing input: PBMCs. The receptors were sampled from a girl between 10 and 17 years old in good health and CMV-seronegative. CDR3s include the opening cysteine and the closing phenylalanine or tryptophan. Each record gives: clone size, D gene, V gene, J gene, CDR3 protein, CDR3 DNA. A D gene is named only where the DNA matches it firmly. Size is omitted from some rows. Given values are once, few, many or a class for expanded clones.

>NA|TRBD1|TRBV30|TRBJ2-7
CAWNGQGEGEQYF
TGTGCCTGGAACGGACAGGGGGAGGGCGAGCAGTACTTC
>NA|TRBD2|TRBV9|TRBJ2-1
CASSSPSRGGQPLYNEQFF
TGTGCCAGCAGCTCCCCCTCGCGGGGGGGCCAGCCACTGTACAATGAGCAGTTCTTC
>NA|NA|TRBV6-5|TRBJ1-2
CASSYDRDYGYTF
TGTGCCAGCAGTTACGACAGAGACTATGGCTACACCTTC
>once|NA|TRBV11-2|TRBJ1-1
CASSYSGSSEAFF
TGTGCCAGCAGCTACAGCGGCTCTTCTGAAGCTTTCTTT
>NA|TRBD1|TRBV4-1|TRBJ2-2
CASSHGTDRADNTGELFF
TGCGCCAGCAGCCACGGTACCGACAGGGCCGATAACACCGGGGAGCTGTTTTTT
>NA|NA|TRBV19|TRBJ2-7
CASSIASEQYF
TGTGCCAGTAGTATCGCGTCCGAGCAGTACTTC
>few|TRBD2|TRBV7-3|TRBJ2-3
CASSPSGTDTDTQYF
TGTGCCAGCAGCCCTAGCGGGACGGACACAGATACGCAGTATTTT
>few|NA|TRBV5-1|TRBJ1-1
CASSSQGKTEAFF
TGCGCCAGCAGCTCACAGGGTAAAACTGAAGCTTTCTTT
>NA|NA|TRBV13|TRBJ1-1
CASSSGRENTEAFF
TGTGCCAGCAGCTCTGGACGGGAAAACACTGAAGCTTTCTTT
>NA|NA|TRBV4-2|TRBJ1-4
CASSPSPATVNEKLFF
TGTGCCAGCAGCCCGTCCCCGGCCACAGTAAATGAAAAACTGTTTTTT
>once|TRBD2|TRBV9|TRBJ2-1
CASSDPRGGTSGGNEQFF
TGTGCCAGCAGCGATCCCCGGGGGGGGACTAGCGGGGGAAATGAGCAGTTCTTC
>NA|NA|TRBV7-2|TRBJ1-1
CASRYSSGRPNTEAFF
TGTGCCAGCAGGTACTCAAGTGGGCGTCCGAACACTGAAGCTTTCTTT
>NA|TRBD2|TRBV6-5|TRBJ2-5
CASSASGGAQETQYF
TGTGCCAGCAGTGCTAGCGGGGGGGCACAAGAGACCCAGTACTTC
>NA|NA|TRBV21-1|TRBJ1-5
CANPKRAFQPQHF
TGTGCCAACCCAAAGAGGGCTTTTCAGCCCCAGCATTTT
>NA|NA|TRBV5-6|TRBJ1-3
CASSSQGTSGNTIYF
TGTGCCAGCAGCTCCCAGGGGACCTCTGGAAACACCATATATTTT
>NA|TRBD1|TRBV7-2|TRBJ1-6
CASSFYGQGGSSPLHF
TGTGCCAGCAGCTTCTACGGACAGGGGGGGAGTTCACCCCTCCACTTT
>few|NA|TRBV6-1|TRBJ1-4
CSTRVANEKLFF
TGTTCCACACGGGTGGCTAATGAAAAACTGTTTTTT
>once|NA|TRBV28|TRBJ1-1
CASSGFIAFF
TGTGCCAGCAGCGGGTTTATCGCTTTCTTT
>NA|TRBD1|TRBV11-2|TRBJ1-1
CASSQQGAMTEAFF
TGTGCCAGCAGCCAACAGGGGGCGATGACTGAAGCTTTCTTT
>few|NA|TRBV27|TRBJ2-7
CASSPTPPIRRSSYEQYF
TGTGCCAGCAGCCCTACACCTCCTATTCGGAGGAGCTCCTACGAGCAGTACTTC
>few|TRBD2|TRBV5-1|TRBJ2-7
CASSLEPGGTGEQYF
TGCGCCAGCAGCTTGGAACCCGGGGGGACTGGCGAGCAGTACTTC
>NA|NA|TRBV7-9|TRBJ2-7
CASSRVTGVTYEQYF
TGTGCCAGCAGCCGAGTAACGGGGGTCACCTACGAGCAGTACTTC